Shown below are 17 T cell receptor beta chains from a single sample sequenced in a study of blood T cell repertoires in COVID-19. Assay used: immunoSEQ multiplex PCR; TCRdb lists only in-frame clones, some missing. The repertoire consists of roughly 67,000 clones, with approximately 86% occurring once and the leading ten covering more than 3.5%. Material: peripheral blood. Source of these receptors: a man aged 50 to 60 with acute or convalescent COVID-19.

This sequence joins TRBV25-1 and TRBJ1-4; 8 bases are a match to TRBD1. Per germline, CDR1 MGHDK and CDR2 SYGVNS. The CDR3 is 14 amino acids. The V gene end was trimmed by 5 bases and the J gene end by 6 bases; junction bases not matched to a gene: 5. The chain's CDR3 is CASSPRTGYEKLFF. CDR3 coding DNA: TGTGCCAGCAGTCCACGGACAGGGTATGAAAAACTGTTTTTT.

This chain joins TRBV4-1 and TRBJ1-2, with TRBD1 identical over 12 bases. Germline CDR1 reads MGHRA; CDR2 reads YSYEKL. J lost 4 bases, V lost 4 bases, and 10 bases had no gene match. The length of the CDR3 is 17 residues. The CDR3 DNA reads TGCGCCAGCAGCCCGAGAGGGACAGGGGGCGAAAGCTATGGCTACACCTTC. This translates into CASSPRGTGGESYGYTF.

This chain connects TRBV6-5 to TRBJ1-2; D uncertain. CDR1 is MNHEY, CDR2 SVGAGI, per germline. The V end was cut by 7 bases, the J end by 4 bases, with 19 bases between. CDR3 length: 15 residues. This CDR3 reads CASTNGGGRLYGYTF. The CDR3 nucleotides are TGTGCCAGCACCAATGGAGGCGGACGGCTCTATGGCTACACCTTC.

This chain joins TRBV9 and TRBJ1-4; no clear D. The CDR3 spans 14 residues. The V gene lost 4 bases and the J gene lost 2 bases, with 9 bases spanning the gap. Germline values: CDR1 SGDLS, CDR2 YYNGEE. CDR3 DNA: TGTGCCAGCAGCCCACTTCATACTAATGAAAAACTGTTTTTT. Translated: CASSPLHTNEKLFF.

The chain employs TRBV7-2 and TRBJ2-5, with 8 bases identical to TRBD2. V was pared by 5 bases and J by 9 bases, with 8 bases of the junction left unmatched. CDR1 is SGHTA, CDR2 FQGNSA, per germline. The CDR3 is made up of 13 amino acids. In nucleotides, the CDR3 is TGTGCCAGCAGCAGAGGACTAGCCAGGGCCCAGTACTTC. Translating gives CASSRGLARAQYF. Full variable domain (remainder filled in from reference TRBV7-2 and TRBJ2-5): GAGVSQSPSNKVTEKGKDVELRCDPISGHTALYWYRQSLGQGLEFLIYFQGNSAPDKSGLPSDRFSAERTGGSVSTLTIQRTQQEDSAVYLCASSRGLARAQYFGPGTRLLVL.

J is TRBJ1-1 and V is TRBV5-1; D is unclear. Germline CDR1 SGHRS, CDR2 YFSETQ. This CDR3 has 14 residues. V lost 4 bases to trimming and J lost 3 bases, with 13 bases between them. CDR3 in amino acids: CASSPATIHTEAFF. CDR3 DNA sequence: TGCGCCAGCAGCCCTGCCACTATCCACACTGAAGCTTTCTTT. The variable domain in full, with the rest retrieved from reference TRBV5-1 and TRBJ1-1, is KAGVTQTPRYLIKTRGQQVTLSCSPISGHRSVSWYQQTPGQGLQFLFEYFSETQRNKGNFPGRFSGRQFSNSRSEMNVSTLELGDSALYLCASSPATIHTEAFFGQGTRLTVV.

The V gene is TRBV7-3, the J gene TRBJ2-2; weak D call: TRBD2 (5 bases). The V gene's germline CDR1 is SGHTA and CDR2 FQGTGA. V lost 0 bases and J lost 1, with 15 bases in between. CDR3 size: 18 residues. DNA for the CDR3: TGTGCCAGCAGCTTAACTTCGGGGTTTTCGGAGAACACCGGGGAGCTGTTTTTT. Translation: CASSLTSGFSENTGELFF.

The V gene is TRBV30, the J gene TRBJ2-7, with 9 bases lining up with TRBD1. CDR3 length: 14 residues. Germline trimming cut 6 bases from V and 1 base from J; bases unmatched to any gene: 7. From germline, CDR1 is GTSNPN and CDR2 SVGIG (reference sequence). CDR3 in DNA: TGTGCCTGTAACCTACAGGGGGCATCCTACGAGCAGTACTTC. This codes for CACNLQGASYEQYF. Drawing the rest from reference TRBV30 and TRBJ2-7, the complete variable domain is SQTIHQWPATLVQPVGSPLSLECTVEGTSNPNLYWYRQAAGRGLQLLFYSVGIGQISSEVPQNLSASRPQDRQFILSSKKLLLSDSGFYLCACNLQGASYEQYFGPGTRLTVT.

The CDR3 DNA reads as TGTGCCAGCAGTTTATCCGACGGGGGGACTGAAGCTTTCTTT. It specifies CASSLSDGGTEAFF. The chain has TRBV27 and TRBJ1-1; maybe TRBD1 (5 bases). Trimming took 0 bases from V and 5 from J, leaving 10 bases between them. The CDR3 runs 14 residues. Germline lookup yields CDR1 MNHEY and CDR2 SMNVEV (reference sequence).

CDR3 protein: CASSYSIQGTYEQYF. The CDR3, as DNA: TGTGCCAGCAGTTACTCGATCCAGGGCACCTACGAGCAGTACTTC. This rearrangement joins TRBV6-5 to TRBJ2-7; D might be TRBD1 (5 bases). The CDR3 runs 15 residues. Germline V gene sequence: CDR1 MNHEY, CDR2 SVGAGI. Trimming took off 0 bases at V and 2 bases at J, with 11 bases between the two ends.

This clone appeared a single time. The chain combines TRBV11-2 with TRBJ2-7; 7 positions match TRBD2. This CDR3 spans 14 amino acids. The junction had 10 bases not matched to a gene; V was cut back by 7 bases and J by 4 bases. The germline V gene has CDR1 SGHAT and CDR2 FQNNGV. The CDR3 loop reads CASTREGRWYEQYF. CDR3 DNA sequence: TGTGCCAGCACCAGGGAGGGACGGTGGTACGAGCAGTACTTC. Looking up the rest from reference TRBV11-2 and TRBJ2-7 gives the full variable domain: EAGVAQSPRYKIIEKRQSVAFWCNPISGHATLYWYQQILGQGPKLLIQFQNNGVVDDSQLPKDRFSAERLKGVDSTLKIQPAKLEDSAVYLCASTREGRWYEQYFGPGTRLTVT.

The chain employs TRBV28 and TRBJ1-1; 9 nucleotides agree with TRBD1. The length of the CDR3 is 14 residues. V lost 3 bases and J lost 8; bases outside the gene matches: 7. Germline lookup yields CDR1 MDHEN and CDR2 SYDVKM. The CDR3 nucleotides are TGTGCCAGCAGTTTGGGTCAGGGACAGGGCGAAGCTTTCTTT. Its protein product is CASSLGQGQGEAFF.

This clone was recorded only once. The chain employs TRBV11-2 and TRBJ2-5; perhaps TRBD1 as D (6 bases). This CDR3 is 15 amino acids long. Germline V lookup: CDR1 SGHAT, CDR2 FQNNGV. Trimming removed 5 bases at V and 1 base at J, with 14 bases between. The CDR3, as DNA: TGTGCCAGCAGCACCCAACCACAGGGCCAAGAGACCCAGTACTTC. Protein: CASSTQPQGQETQYF.

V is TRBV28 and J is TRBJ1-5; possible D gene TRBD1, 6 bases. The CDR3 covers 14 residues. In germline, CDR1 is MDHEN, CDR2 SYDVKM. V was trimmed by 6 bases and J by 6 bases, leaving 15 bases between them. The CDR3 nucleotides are TGTGCCAGCAGCCGGTCAGGGGAGGGTCAGCCCCAGCATTTT. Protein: CASSRSGEGQPQHF.

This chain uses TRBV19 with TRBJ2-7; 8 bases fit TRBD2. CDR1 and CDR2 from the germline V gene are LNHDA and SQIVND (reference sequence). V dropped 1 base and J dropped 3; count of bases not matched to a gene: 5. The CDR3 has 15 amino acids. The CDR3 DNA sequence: TGTGCCAGTAGTATAGTCGGGGGGGCACTCTACGAGCAGTACTTC. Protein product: CASSIVGGALYEQYF. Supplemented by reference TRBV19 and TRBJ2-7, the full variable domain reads DGGITQSPKYLFRKEGQNVTLSCEQNLNHDAMYWYRQDPGQGLRLIYYSQIVNDFQKGDIAEGYSVSREKKESFPLTVTSAQKNPTAFYLCASSIVGGALYEQYFGPGTRLTVT.

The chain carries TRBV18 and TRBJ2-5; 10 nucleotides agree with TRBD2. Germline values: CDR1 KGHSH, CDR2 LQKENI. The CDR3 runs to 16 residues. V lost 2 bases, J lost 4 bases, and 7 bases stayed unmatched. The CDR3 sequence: CASSPSLAGAGETQYF. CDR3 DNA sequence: TGTGCCAGCTCACCATCGCTAGCGGGAGCGGGAGAGACCCAGTACTTC. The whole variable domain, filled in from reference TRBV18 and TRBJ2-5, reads NAGVMQNPRHLVRRRGQEARLRCSPMKGHSHVYWYRQLPEEGLKFMVYLQKENIIDESGMPKERFSAEFPKEGPSILRIQQVVRGDSAAYFCASSPSLAGAGETQYFGPGTRLLVL.

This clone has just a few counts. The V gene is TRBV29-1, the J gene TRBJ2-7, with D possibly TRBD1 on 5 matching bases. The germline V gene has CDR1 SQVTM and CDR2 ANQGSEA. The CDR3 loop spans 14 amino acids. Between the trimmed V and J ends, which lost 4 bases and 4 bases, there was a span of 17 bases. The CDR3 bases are TGCAGCGTTGGTCTCGTGCCTAGGGGTTACGAGCAGTACTTC. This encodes CSVGLVPRGYEQYF.